The next 8 T cell receptor beta chains were all read from a single sample in a study of T cell clones after liver transplantation. Method: immunoSEQ multiplex PCR; TCRdb's copy keeps in-frame clones and lacks some. The sample has under 130,000 clones; around 80% are singletons. Material: CD4+ T cells from blood, obtained approximately 43 months after liver transplant. These receptors originate from a human patient who received a liver transplant. A share of the T cells may be of graft donor origin.

V gene TRBV5-1 combines with J gene TRBJ1-2; D remains ambiguous. The CDR3 runs 13 residues. V lost 3 bases and J lost 2, with 8 bases in between. CDR1 SGHRS and CDR2 YFSETQ come from the germline V gene. CDR3 in amino acids: CASSSDTNYGYTF. In DNA form, the CDR3 reads TGCGCCAGCAGCTCCGACACAAACTATGGCTACACCTTC.

This clone was counted between two and nine times. CDR3 amino acids: CASTTKRLVNTEAFF. DNA for the CDR3: TGTGCCAGCACAACCAAGCGGCTAGTGAACACTGAAGCTTTCTTT. The V and J genes are TRBV2 and TRBJ1-1; D not certain. The V and J ends lost 7 bases and 0 bases respectively, with 15 bases between them. The CDR3 is 15 residues long. Germline CDR1 and CDR2: SNHLY and FYNNEI.

In its sample, this clone was seen once. This chain links TRBV2 with TRBJ1-2; 10 positions agree with TRBD1. The V segment lost 4 bases and the J segment 6 bases; nucleotides outside the gene matches: 5. Germline loops: CDR1 SNHLY, CDR2 FYNNEI. CDR3 length: 14 amino acids. This CDR3 is CASSAGTGVDGYTF. The CDR3 nucleotides are TGTGCCAGCAGTGCCGGGACAGGGGTTGATGGCTACACCTTC.

The gene calls are TRBV28 and TRBJ1-1, with D unclear. V lost 2 bases and J 0 bases, leaving 13 bases between the germline ends. The CDR3 extends over 16 amino acids. Germline V gene sequence: CDR1 MDHEN, CDR2 SYDVKM. In nucleotides, the CDR3 is TGTGCCAGCAGTTTAAACGATCTGGTTATGAACACTGAAGCTTTCTTT. It translates to CASSLNDLVMNTEAFF.

The chain is built from TRBV7-2 and TRBJ2-7, with a weak D call TRBD1 (5 bases). The CDR3 extends over 12 amino acids. CDR1 and CDR2 from the germline V gene are SGHTA and FQGNSA. Deletions cut 3 bases from V and 7 bases from J, with 10 bases between. The CDR3, as DNA: TGTGCCAGCAGCTTGGGGCTTAAGGAGCAGTACTTC. Protein product: CASSLGLKEQYF.

The CDR3 region is CASSFRDRYNEQFF. The CDR3 region has the DNA TGCGCCAGCAGCTTCAGGGACAGGTACAATGAGCAGTTCTTC. V and J are TRBV5-1 and TRBJ2-1, with 8 positions matching TRBD1. Losses at the gene ends were 2 bases for V and 4 bases for J; bases not matched to a gene: 2. This CDR3 contains 14 residues. Germline V gene sequence: CDR1 SGHRS, CDR2 YFSETQ.

This clone is a singleton in its sample. The J gene is TRBJ2-7, the V gene TRBV14, with TRBD2 matching 8 bases. CDR1 SGHDN and CDR2 FVKESK come from the germline V gene. J lost 4 bases, V lost 6 bases, and 8 bases had no gene match. The CDR3 is 14 residues long. In DNA form, the CDR3 reads TGTGCCAGCAGTCGACTAGCGCGGGGATACGAGCAGTACTTC. It is translated as CASSRLARGYEQYF.

CDR3 nucleotides: TGTGCCAGCAGCTTATCCCCATCATTTTACGAGCAGTACTTC. Amino acid sequence: CASSLSPSFYEQYF. The chain carries TRBV7-6 and TRBJ2-7; D remains unclear. Trimming took off 2 bases at V and 4 bases at J, with 12 bases between the two ends. Germline CDR1 SGHVS, CDR2 FNYEAQ. This CDR3 has 14 residues.